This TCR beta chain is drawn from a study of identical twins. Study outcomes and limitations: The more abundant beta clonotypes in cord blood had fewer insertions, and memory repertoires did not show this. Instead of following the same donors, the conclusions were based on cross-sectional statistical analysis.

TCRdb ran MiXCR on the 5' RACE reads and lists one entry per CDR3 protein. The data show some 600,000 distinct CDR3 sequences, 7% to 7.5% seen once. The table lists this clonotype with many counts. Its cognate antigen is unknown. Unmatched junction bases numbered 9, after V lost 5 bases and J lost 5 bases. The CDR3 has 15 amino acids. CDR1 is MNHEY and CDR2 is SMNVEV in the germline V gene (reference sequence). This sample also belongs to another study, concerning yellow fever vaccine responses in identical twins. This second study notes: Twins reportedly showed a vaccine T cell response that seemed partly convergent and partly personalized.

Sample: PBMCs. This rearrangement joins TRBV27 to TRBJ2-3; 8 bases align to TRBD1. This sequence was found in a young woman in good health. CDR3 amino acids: CASSPFQGAIDTQYF. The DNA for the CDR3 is TGTGCCAGCAGTCCCTTTCAGGGGGCAATAGATACGCAGTATTTT.